Following are 4 T cell receptor beta chains from one sample sequenced in a study of T cells in Graves' hyperthyroidism and ophthalmopathy. Amplification of TCR beta CDR3 regions was performed using RNA transcripts as template. The HTBI primer set was used in a first-round RT-PCR of the TCR CDR3. Each CDR3 protein is one row after TCRdb ran MiXCR on the multiplex PCR reads. The profile shows some 270,000 distinct CDR3 sequences, roughly 15% of them singletons. Source material: blood. All receptors derive from a woman aged 40 to 50 with Graves' hyperthyroidism.

Of note for this clonotype: This could be a read error, since a much larger clone is one nucleotide away. The V gene is TRBV2, the J gene TRBJ1-5, with 7 bases that match TRBD1. Germline CDR1 and CDR2: SNHLY and FYNNEI. The CDR3 has 13 residues. The DNA of the CDR3 is TGTGCCAGCAGCGGGACAGAAAATCAGCCCCGGCATTTT. Translated: CASSGTENQPRHF.

This clonotype appeared many times. This chain uses TRBV2 with TRBJ1-2, with D tentatively TRBD1 (6 bases). The CDR3 is made up of 12 amino acids. Germline V gene sequence: CDR1 SNHLY, CDR2 FYNNEI. V was shortened by 5 bases and J by 5 bases, with 9 bases between the two germline ends. DNA for the CDR3: TGTGCCAGCAGTCAACAGGGTTATGGCTACACCTTC. Amino acids: CASSQQGYGYTF. The complete variable domain, with remaining parts taken from reference TRBV2 and TRBJ1-2, reads EPEVTQTPSHQVTQMGQEVILRCVPISNHLYFYWYRQILGQKVEFLVSFYNNEISEKSEIFDDQFSVERPDGSNFTLKIRSTKLEDSAMYFCASSQQGYGYTFGSGTRLTVV.

This clonotype was seen many times. J is TRBJ2-3 and V is TRBV6-1, with 7 bases fitting TRBD2. The J segment lost 7 bases and the V segment lost 5 bases, leaving 9 bases of the junction unmatched. CDR1 and CDR2 from the germline V gene are MNHNS and SASEGT. The CDR3 spans 14 residues. The CDR3 sequence: CASSSAGTKNTQYF. The DNA for the CDR3 is TGTGCCAGCAGTTCCGCCGGGACTAAGAATACGCAGTATTTT.

The chain uses TRBV20-1 and TRBJ1-6, with D uncertain. The V end was cut by 3 bases, the J end by 9 bases, with 12 bases between. The CDR3 is made up of 13 amino acids. Germline CDR1 and CDR2: DFQATT and SNEGSKA (reference sequence). CDR3 amino acids: CSARERSGSPLHF. CDR3 sequence (DNA): TGCAGTGCTAGGGAACGGAGTGGTTCACCCCTCCACTTT.